This T cell receptor (beta chain) was sequenced for a study of memory CD4+ T cells and cytomegalovirus serostatus. Single viable CD3+CD4+CD8-CD45RO+ cells were sorted as the memory CD4+ T cells. This CDR3 comprises 13 residues. The V and J ends lost 5 bases and 13 bases respectively, with 18 bases between them. Germline values: CDR1 SEHNR, CDR2 FQNEAQ (reference sequence). Clones were sequenced by immunoSEQ multiplex PCR, and TCRdb holds only the in-frame ones, with some missing. The table lists about 53,000 clones, 60% to 80% of them singletons. Sample: memory CD4+ T cells from blood. The TCR comes from an adult in good health and CMV-seronegative. This chain joins TRBV7-9 and TRBJ1-5; tentative D call: TRBD1 (6 bases). The CDR3, as DNA: TGTGCCAGCAGCGGCCAATACGGGGGCCTACAGCATTTT. Encoded protein: CASSGQYGGLQHF.